The rows below give T cell receptor beta chains drawn from one sample of a study of blood T cell repertoires in COVID-19. Some clones are missing from TCRdb's copy, which holds only in-frame ones; the method was immunoSEQ multiplex PCR. This sample yields some 250,000 clones, of which approximately 81% are seen a single time; around 4% belongs to the top ten. Material for sequencing was peripheral blood. These receptors were obtained from a man aged 60 to 69 with acute or convalescent COVID-19. The CDR3 runs from the conserved cysteine through the conserved F or W. The D gene is left open where the match is weak. The size entry is marked missing in some rows and otherwise reads once, few, many or a size class.

clone_size | j_call | v_call | cdr3_length | d_call | cdr3_aa | cdr3_nt
- | TRBJ2-2 | TRBV10-3 | 16 | TRBD1 | CAISDSVRGFTGELFF | TGTGCCATCAGTGATTCCGTCAGGGGGTTCACCGGGGAGCTGTTTTTT
- | TRBJ1-2 | TRBV29-1 | 12 | TRBD1 | CSARQGGYGYTF | TGCAGCGCCCGACAGGGTGGCTATGGCTACACCTTC
few | TRBJ1-2 | TRBV5-5 | 16 | TRBD1 | CASSSARDRALYGYTF | TGTGCCAGCAGCTCCGCCCGGGACAGGGCTCTTTATGGCTACACCTTC
- | TRBJ1-1 | TRBV2 | 15 | - | CASSGDQGANTEAFF | TGTGCCAGCAGTGGCGATCAGGGTGCGAACACTGAAGCTTTCTTT
- | TRBJ1-4 | TRBV19 | 12 | - | CASNSLNEKLFF | TGTGCCAGTAACAGCCTTAATGAAAAACTGTTTTTT
- | TRBJ2-5 | TRBV3-1/TRBV3-2 | 15 | TRBD2 | CASSQAASGVETQYF | TGTGCCAGCAGCCAAGCGGCTAGCGGGGTGGAGACCCAGTACTTC
- | TRBJ1-2 | TRBV5-6 | 13 | TRBD1 | CASSLDQGEGYTF | TGTGCCAGCAGCCTGGACCAGGGGGAAGGCTACACCTTC
- | TRBJ2-3 | TRBV3-1/TRBV3-2 | 16 | - | CASSQGVSSSTDTQYF | TGTGCCAGCAGCCAAGGAGTGTCTAGCTCCACAGATACGCAGTATTTT
- | TRBJ2-7 | TRBV6-2/TRBV6-3 | 15 | - | CASSSSGAAYGEQYF | TGTGCCAGCAGTTCCTCAGGGGCCGCCTATGGAGAGCAGTACTTC
- | TRBJ2-7 | TRBV7-9 | 12 | - | CASSLGRGEQYF | TGTGCCAGCAGCTTAGGTCGGGGCGAGCAGTACTTC
once | TRBJ2-7 | TRBV19 | 13 | TRBD1 | CASSAGQDYEQYF | TGTGCCAGTAGTGCGGGACAGGACTACGAGCAGTACTTC
- | TRBJ1-5 | TRBV18 | 13 | - | CASSRESNQPQHF | TGTGCCAGCTCCCGGGAGAGCAATCAGCCCCAGCATTTT
- | TRBJ2-7 | TRBV28 | 16 | TRBD2 | CASSLRAGARASEQYF | TGTGCCAGCAGTTTAAGAGCGGGGGCTAGGGCGTCCGAGCAGTACTTC
- | TRBJ1-1 | TRBV5-4 | 15 | - | CASSLGLQGVNEAFF | TGTGCCAGCAGCTTGGGGCTACAGGGAGTCAATGAAGCTTTCTTT
- | TRBJ1-2 | TRBV12-3/TRBV12-4 | 12 | - | CASSLQRYGYTF | TGTGCCAGCAGTTTACAGCGCTATGGCTACACCTTC
- | TRBJ1-2 | TRBV30 | 13 | TRBD1 | CAWSAKQGTGYTF | TGTGCCTGGAGCGCGAAACAGGGGACAGGCTACACCTTC
- | TRBJ2-1 | TRBV6-5 | 14 | TRBD1 | CASRIRDSNNEQFF | TGTGCCAGCAGAATCCGGGACAGCAACAATGAGCAGTTCTTC
few | TRBJ1-2 | TRBV6-5 | 13 | TRBD1 | CASSTTGGGGYTF | TGTGCCAGCAGTACGACAGGGGGGGGAGGCTACACCTTC
- | TRBJ1-5 | TRBV3-1/TRBV3-2 | 14 | - | CASRQGSGNQPQHF | TGTGCCAGCAGACAGGGTTCTGGCAATCAGCCCCAGCATTTT
- | TRBJ2-1 | TRBV5-5 | 19 | TRBD2 | CASSLAELAGEDAYNEQFF | TGTGCCAGCAGCTTGGCCGAACTAGCGGGAGAAGACGCCTACAATGAGCAGTTCTTC
- | TRBJ1-2 | TRBV5-5 | 14 | - | CASSPNGGIYGYTF | TGTGCCAGCAGCCCTAATGGGGGGATCTATGGCTACACCTTC
- | TRBJ2-2 | TRBV30 | 15 | TRBD1 | CAWTDRATNTGELFF | TGTGCCTGGACAGACAGGGCAACGAACACCGGGGAGCTGTTTTTT
- | TRBJ1-4 | TRBV5-8 | 15 | - | CASSLRGSYNEKLFF | TGTGCCAGCAGCTTACGAGGGAGCTATAATGAAAAACTGTTTTTT
- | TRBJ2-7 | TRBV11-2 | 14 | - | CASSLETAGHEQYF | TGTGCCAGCAGCTTGGAGACAGCCGGCCACGAGCAGTACTTC
- | TRBJ2-1 | TRBV5-1 | 17 | TRBD2 | CASSLAGGPSSYNEQFF | TGCGCCAGCAGCCTAGCGGGGGGACCGAGCTCCTACAATGAGCAGTTCTTC
- | TRBJ2-7 | TRBV28 | 12 | - | CASEADSYEQYF | TGTGCATCCGAAGCGGATTCCTACGAGCAGTACTTC
once | TRBJ2-1 | TRBV7-8 | 13 | TRBD1 | CASSLNRGNEQFF | TGTGCCAGCAGCTTAAACAGGGGAAATGAGCAGTTCTTC
- | TRBJ2-1 | TRBV4-1 | 15 | - | CASSQDPIFYNEQFF | TGCGCCAGCAGCCAAGATCCTATCTTTTACAATGAGCAGTTCTTC
- | TRBJ1-2 | TRBV10-3 | 12 | TRBD1 | CAISQGATGYTF | TGTGCCATCAGCCAGGGGGCGACTGGCTACACCTTC
- | TRBJ2-3 | TRBV11-2 | 14 | - | CASSSIQGQDTQYF | TGTGCCAGCAGCTCCATCCAGGGACAAGATACGCAGTATTTT
few | TRBJ2-7 | TRBV10-2 | 15 | - | CASSEWLGGSYEQYF | TGCGCCAGCAGTGAGTGGTTAGGGGGCTCCTACGAGCAGTACTTC
- | TRBJ2-1 | TRBV12-3/TRBV12-4 | 12 | - | CASSRDRNEQFF | TGTGCCAGCAGTCGAGATCGCAATGAGCAGTTCTTC
- | TRBJ2-7 | TRBV5-4 | 14 | TRBD1 | CASSPGQGDYEQYF | TGTGCCAGCAGCCCCGGACAGGGGGACTACGAGCAGTACTTC
- | TRBJ2-2 | TRBV19 | 17 | TRBD2 | CASSIGGTSRADGELFF | TGTGCCAGTAGTATCGGGGGGACTAGCAGGGCGGACGGGGAGCTGTTTTTT
- | TRBJ1-5 | TRBV15 | 16 | - | CATSAHGTTGGQPQHF | TGTGCCACCAGCGCCCACGGGACGACGGGAGGCCAGCCCCAGCATTTT
- | TRBJ1-6 | TRBV3-1/TRBV3-2 | 20 | - | CASSHGTPGHESSYNSPLHF | TGTGCCAGCAGCCATGGAACCCCGGGACACGAGAGCTCCTATAATTCACCCCTCCACTTT
- | TRBJ1-4 | TRBV7-8 | 16 | - | CASSFSQAGAKGKLFF | TGTGCCAGCAGCTTCTCCCAGGCGGGGGCTAAAGGGAAACTGTTTTTT
- | TRBJ2-2 | TRBV15 | 18 | - | CATSREKGSLGNTGELFF | TGTGCCACCAGCAGGGAGAAGGGGTCGCTCGGGAACACCGGGGAGCTGTTTTTT
once | TRBJ1-6 | TRBV27 | 16 | TRBD1 | CASSLRSTGANSPLHF | TGTGCCAGCAGTTTACGGTCGACAGGGGCCAACTCACCCCTCCACTTT
- | TRBJ2-1 | TRBV11-2 | 16 | TRBD1 | CASSFRGQGSYNEQFF | TGTGCCAGCAGTTTTCGTGGACAGGGTTCCTACAATGAGCAGTTCTTC
few | TRBJ2-2 | TRBV3-1/TRBV3-2 | 14 | - | CASSQDPYTGELFF | TGTGCCAGCAGCCAAGATCCATACACCGGGGAGCTGTTTTTT
few | TRBJ1-2 | TRBV3-1/TRBV3-2 | 12 | - | CASSSHTGSYTF | TGTGCCAGCAGCTCCCATACAGGGAGCTACACCTTC
- | TRBJ1-1 | TRBV30 | 15 | TRBD1 | CAWSETGAPKDGAFF | TGTGCCTGGAGTGAAACAGGGGCCCCTAAGGATGGAGCTTTCTTT
few | TRBJ2-7 | TRBV7-2 | 12 | - | CASRRDSYEQYF | TGTGCCAGCAGGAGAGACAGCTACGAGCAGTACTTC
- | TRBJ1-3 | TRBV7-8 | 16 | - | CASSLVEGISGNTIYF | TGTGCCAGCAGCTTAGTCGAGGGAATCTCTGGAAACACCATATATTTT
- | TRBJ2-7 | TRBV7-9 | 14 | - | CASSQSGTTDEQYF | TGTGCCAGCAGCCAATCCGGGACAACCGACGAGCAGTACTTC
- | TRBJ2-1 | TRBV4-1 | 16 | TRBD2 | CASSQESGGLNNEQFF | TGCGCCAGCAGCCAAGAAAGCGGGGGCCTTAACAATGAGCAGTTCTTC
- | TRBJ1-1 | TRBV18 | 13 | - | CASSPVGNTEAFF | TGTGCCAGCTCACCAGTCGGTAACACTGAAGCTTTCTTT
- | TRBJ2-1 | TRBV5-1 | 14 | - | CASSLGQLNGEQFF | TGCGCCAGCAGCTTGGGCCAACTGAACGGTGAGCAGTTCTTC
- | TRBJ2-1 | TRBV20-1 | 11 | - | CSAARRHEQFF | TGCAGTGCAGCGAGACGTCATGAGCAGTTCTTC
- | TRBJ2-7 | TRBV29-1 | 12 | - | CSVEGPRYEQYF | TGCAGCGTTGAGGGCCCCCGGTACGAGCAGTACTTC
- | TRBJ2-5 | TRBV7-8 | 15 | - | CASSPQTEYQETQYF | TGTGCCAGCAGCCCCCAGACGGAGTACCAAGAGACCCAGTACTTC
- | TRBJ2-5 | TRBV9 | 13 | TRBD1 | CASSVDRQETQYF | TGTGCCAGCAGCGTGGACAGGCAAGAGACCCAGTACTTC
- | TRBJ1-4 | TRBV27 | 14 | - | CASSLPGTNEKLFF | TGTGCCAGCAGTTTACCAGGGACTAATGAAAAACTGTTTTTT
few | TRBJ1-6 | TRBV29-1 | 15 | TRBD1 | CSVKGGTGRNSPLHF | TGCAGCGTTAAAGGGGGGACAGGGCGTAATTCACCCCTCCACTTT
- | TRBJ2-3 | TRBV3-1/TRBV3-2 | 16 | - | CASSRTRGGRTDTQYF | TGTGCCAGCAGCCGTACTAGAGGAGGAAGGACAGATACGCAGTATTTT
once | TRBJ2-5 | TRBV7-8 | 15 | TRBD1 | CASSMTGTGEETQYF | TGTGCCAGCAGCATGACCGGGACAGGCGAAGAGACCCAGTACTTC
- | TRBJ2-4 | TRBV5-1 | 17 | - | CASSLDLGSLAKNIQYF | TGCGCCAGCAGCTTGGATCTGGGCAGCTTAGCCAAAAACATTCAGTACTTC
- | TRBJ2-1 | TRBV24-1 | 13 | TRBD2 | CATSDFSGGGQFF | TGTGCCACCAGTGATTTTAGCGGGGGGGGGCAGTTCTTC